This TCR beta chain was sequenced for a study of T cells in women clearing cervical HPV infection. Whole-study results and caveats: Cases carried less TRBV6-7 than controls: roughly 0.12% versus 0.17%. Repertoire richness, not evenness, was significantly elevated in CIN3+ cases versus controls.

In the case of this clone: Its target is unknown. The read ends 3 residues shy of where the CDR3 ends; the end is completed using the germline J gene.

Trimming cost V 10 bases and J 6 bases; bases outside gene matches: 9. The CDR3 sequence is 12 residues long. Germline V lookup: CDR1 SGHDN, CDR2 FVKESK. Clones were read by immunoSEQ multiplex PCR, and TCRdb kept only the in-frame ones, dropping some. The table lists 20,000 to 30,000 clones. The sequence came from a woman between 18 and 75 years old with a cervical HPV16 infection that either progressed to CIN3+ or cleared (not recorded which). The rearrangement links TRBV14 to TRBJ2-7; 7 bases match TRBD1. Sequencing input: blood buffy coat. The covered CDR3 bases are TGTGCCAACCGGACAGGCCGGCGCGAG. Protein: CANRTGRRE. The full CDR3 protein reads CANRTGRREQYF.